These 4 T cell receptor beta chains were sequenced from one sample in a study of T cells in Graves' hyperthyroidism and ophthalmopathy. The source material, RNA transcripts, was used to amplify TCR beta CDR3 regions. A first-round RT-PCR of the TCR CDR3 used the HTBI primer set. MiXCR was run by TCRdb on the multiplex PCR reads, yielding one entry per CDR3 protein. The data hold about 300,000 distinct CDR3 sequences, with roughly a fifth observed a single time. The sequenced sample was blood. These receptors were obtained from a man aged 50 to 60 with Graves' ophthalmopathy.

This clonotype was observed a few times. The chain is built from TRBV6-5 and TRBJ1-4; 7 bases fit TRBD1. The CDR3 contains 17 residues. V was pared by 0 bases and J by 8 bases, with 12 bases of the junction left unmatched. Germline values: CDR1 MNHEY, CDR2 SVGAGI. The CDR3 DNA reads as TGTGCCAGCAGTTACTCCGGGCCGAGACAGGGTGGAGAAAAACTGTTTTTT. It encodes CASSYSGPRQGGEKLFF.

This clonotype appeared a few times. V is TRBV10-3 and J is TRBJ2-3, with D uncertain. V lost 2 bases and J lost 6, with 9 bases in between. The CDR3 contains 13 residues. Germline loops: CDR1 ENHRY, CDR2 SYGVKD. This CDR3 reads CAISEPPSDTQYF. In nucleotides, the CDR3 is TGTGCCATCAGTGAGCCGCCTTCGGATACGCAGTATTTT.

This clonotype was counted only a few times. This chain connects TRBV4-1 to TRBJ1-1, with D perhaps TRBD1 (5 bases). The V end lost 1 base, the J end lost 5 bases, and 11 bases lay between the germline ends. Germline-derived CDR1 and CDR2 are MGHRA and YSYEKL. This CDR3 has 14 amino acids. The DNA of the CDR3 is TGCGCCAGCAGCCAAGTGCAGGGTGGGACTGAAGCTTTCTTT. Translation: CASSQVQGGTEAFF.

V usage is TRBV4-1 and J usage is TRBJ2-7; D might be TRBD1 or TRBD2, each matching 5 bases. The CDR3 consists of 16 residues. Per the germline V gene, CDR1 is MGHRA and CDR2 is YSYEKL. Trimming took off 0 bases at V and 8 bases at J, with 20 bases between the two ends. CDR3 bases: TGCGCCAGCAGCCAAGATTTTACCCTCCCAGGGAGTAAGCAGTACTTC. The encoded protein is CASSQDFTLPGSKQYF.